These 30 T cell receptor beta chains were all obtained from the same sample, sequenced in a study of T cells in Graves' hyperthyroidism and ophthalmopathy. Amplified TCR beta CDR3 regions came from RNA transcripts. Initially, a first-round RT-PCR of the TCR CDR3 employed the HTBI primer set. MiXCR was run by TCRdb on the multiplex PCR reads, yielding one entry per CDR3 protein. Among some 560,000 distinct CDR3 sequences listed, 14% were seen once. Sequencing input: blood. The source is a woman aged 40 to 50 with Graves' hyperthyroidism.

Comment on this clonotype: The junction and the germline gene differ at one end; a read error may be behind it. J is TRBJ2-7 and V is TRBV28; tentative D call: TRBD1 (6 bases). CDR1 MDHEN and CDR2 SYDVKM come from the germline V gene. This CDR3 comprises 14 residues. DNA for the CDR3: TGTGCCAGCAGCTCAGGACAGATGAGCTACGAGCAGTGCTTC. Translating it yields CASSSGQMSYEQCF.

This clonotype was seen a few times. The J gene is TRBJ2-1, the V gene TRBV7-9; no definite D call. This CDR3 is 15 amino acids long. Germline-derived CDR1 and CDR2 are SEHNR and FQNEAQ (reference sequence). V was cut by 5 bases and J by 3 bases, with 14 bases left in between. The CDR3 loop reads CASSGSGRDYNEQFF. The CDR3, as DNA: TGTGCCAGCAGCGGCTCAGGTAGGGACTACAATGAGCAGTTCTTC.

At least ten counts were recorded for this clonotype. The chain carries TRBV7-9 and TRBJ2-2; TRBD1 aligns across 9 bases. The CDR3 loop spans 16 amino acids. Germline V CDR1 and CDR2: SEHNR, FQNEAQ (reference sequence). With V trimmed by 5 bases and J by 4 bases, 8 bases remained unmatched. CDR3 region: CASSPIQGAVTGELFF. CDR3 sequence (DNA): TGTGCCAGCAGCCCTATACAGGGGGCGGTCACCGGGGAGCTGTTTTTT.

About this clonotype itself: A much larger clonotype is one base distant, so this may be a read error. This chain connects TRBV5-1 to TRBJ2-7, with D maybe TRBD2 (6 bases). Germline-derived CDR1 and CDR2 are SGHRS and YFSETQ. CDR3 length equals 14 residues. Trimming removed 4 bases from V and 4 bases from J, with 15 bases in between. This CDR3 is CASSAGTNGYEQYF. CDR3 in DNA: TGCGCCAGCAGCGCGGGGACGAACGGTTACGAGCAGTACTTC.

This clonotype has a count of ten or more. The chain links TRBV3-1 to TRBJ1-3; D is unresolved. The V end lost 2 bases, the J end lost 0 bases, and 8 bases lay between the germline ends. The CDR3 length is 15 residues. CDR1 and CDR2 (germline): LGHDT, YNNKEL (reference sequence). The CDR3 region is CASSQPLHSGNTIYF. The CDR3 region has the DNA TGTGCCAGCAGCCAACCGTTACACTCTGGAAACACCATATATTTT.

The chain employs TRBV3-1 and TRBJ2-7; 8 bases are shared with TRBD2. This CDR3 has 15 amino acids. In germline, CDR1 is LGHDT, CDR2 YNNKEL (reference sequence). Trimming at V came to 4 bases and at J to 6 bases, leaving 11 bases not matched to a gene. The CDR3 reads CASSPAGTRSTEQYF. CDR3 in DNA: TGTGCCAGCAGCCCCGCCGGGACTAGATCCACCGAGCAGTACTTC.

This clonotype has ten or more counts. V and J are TRBV27 and TRBJ1-3; D gene ambiguous. Trimming took off 2 bases at V and 0 bases at J, with 5 bases between the two ends. The CDR3 is 14 residues long. Looked up from germline, CDR1 is MNHEY and CDR2 is SMNVEV (reference sequence). The CDR3 reads CASSLAGSGNTIYF. DNA for the CDR3: TGTGCCAGCAGTTTAGCCGGCTCTGGAAACACCATATATTTT.

There are a few counts of this clonotype. The chain recombines TRBV28 with TRBJ2-5, with 7 bases identical to TRBD2. The CDR3 loop spans 14 amino acids. From germline, CDR1 is MDHEN and CDR2 SYDVKM. V trimming: 2 bases; J trimming: 5 bases; junction bases outside the gene matches: 5. The CDR3 DNA reads as TGTGCCAGCAGTTTAGGGAGGGCACGGGAGACCCAGTACTTC. It yields the protein CASSLGRARETQYF.

In this sample, this clonotype turned up many times. V gene TRBV28 combines with J gene TRBJ2-7; no firm D call. The germline V gene has CDR1 MDHEN and CDR2 SYDVKM. Trimming cost V 2 bases and J 3 bases, with 5 bases left between them. The CDR3 spans 12 residues. In DNA, the CDR3 is TGTGCCAGCAGTTTAAGGAGCTACGAGCAGTACTTC. It is translated as CASSLRSYEQYF.

This clonotype occurred many times. V is TRBV7-2 and J is TRBJ1-4, with a possible D match to TRBD1 (5 bases). The germline gives CDR1 SGHTA, CDR2 FQGNSA. The CDR3 length is 13 residues. V dropped 9 bases and J dropped 3 bases, with 11 bases sitting between them. In nucleotides, the CDR3 is TGTGCCAGTGCCCGGGGCGCTAATGAAAAACTGTTTTTT. Its protein product is CASARGANEKLFF.

The rearrangement uses TRBV4-1 and TRBJ2-7; the D gene is possibly TRBD1 (6 bases). From germline, CDR1 is MGHRA and CDR2 YSYEKL. V was shortened by 3 bases and J by 4 bases, with 10 bases between the two germline ends. This CDR3 region has 13 residues. CDR3 region: CASSHPGAYEQYF. The CDR3 DNA sequence: TGCGCCAGCAGCCATCCAGGGGCGTACGAGCAGTACTTC.

This sequence joins TRBV24-1 and TRBJ2-3; D tentatively reads TRBD1 or TRBD2 (5 bases each). Germline V gene sequence: CDR1 KGHDR, CDR2 SFDVKD. The CDR3 runs to 18 residues. Between the trimmed V and J ends, which lost 3 bases and 1 base, there was a span of 19 bases. The CDR3 loop reads CATSDARSRDLGTDTQYF. As DNA, the CDR3 is TGTGCCACCAGTGATGCAAGATCCAGGGACCTCGGCACAGATACGCAGTATTTT.

This clonotype was observed many times. This rearrangement joins TRBV19 to TRBJ2-6; D perhaps matches TRBD2 (5 bases). The CDR3 sequence is 17 residues long. Trimming took off 3 bases at V and 0 bases at J, with 12 bases between the two ends. Germline CDR1 and CDR2: LNHDA and SQIVND (reference sequence). Here the CDR3 reads CASSMAFGDSGANVLTF. CDR3 DNA: TGTGCCAGTAGTATGGCCTTCGGGGACTCTGGGGCCAACGTCCTGACTTTC.

This clonotype came up many times. The rearrangement links TRBV2 to TRBJ2-2; D gene ambiguous. The CDR3 runs 13 residues. CDR1 SNHLY and CDR2 FYNNEI come from the germline V gene. V lost 4 bases, J lost 5 bases, and 8 bases lay in between. CDR3 amino acids: CASSALSTGELFF. The CDR3 DNA reads TGTGCCAGCAGTGCACTATCTACCGGGGAGCTGTTTTTT. Combining the CDR3 with reference TRBV2 and TRBJ2-2 gives the whole variable domain EPEVTQTPSHQVTQMGQEVILRCVPISNHLYFYWYRQILGQKVEFLVSFYNNEISEKSEIFDDQFSVERPDGSNFTLKIRSTKLEDSAMYFCASSALSTGELFFGEGSRLTVL.

The chain links TRBV18 to TRBJ2-1, with D possibly being TRBD2 (6 bases). The CDR3 runs 13 residues. The V and J ends lost 6 bases and 5 bases respectively, with 11 bases between them. Germline V gene lookup returns CDR1 KGHSH and CDR2 LQKENI. CDR3 in amino acids: CASSPGLHNEQFF. For the CDR3, the DNA is TGTGCCAGCTCGCCGGGACTTCACAATGAGCAGTTCTTC.

Turning to this clonotype: This may come from a read error, since a much larger clone is one base off. V usage is TRBV20-1 and J usage is TRBJ2-1, with D tentatively TRBD1 or TRBD2 (5 bases each). Matching the DNA end better, TRBJ2-7 makes the J call doubtful. Germline V CDR1 and CDR2: DFQATT, SNEGSKA (reference sequence). The CDR3 runs 14 residues. Here the CDR3 DNA reads TGCAGTGCTAGAGGTTCCGGGACCACGAATGAGCAGTACTTC. It codes for CSARGSGTTNEQYF.

A word on this clonotype: A single base separates this from a much larger clone, so it may be a read error. This chain joins TRBV3-1 and TRBJ2-2; D gene ambiguous. Germline assignment: CDR1 LGHDT and CDR2 YNNKEL (reference sequence). This CDR3 has 13 residues. CDR3 protein: CANSRRLRGELFF. DNA for the CDR3: TGTGCCAACAGCCGCCGTTTACGCGGGGAGCTGTTTTTT.

Many counts were recorded for this clonotype. The gene calls are TRBV3-1 and TRBJ1-2, with D perhaps matching TRBD1 (5 bases). The germline V gene has CDR1 LGHDT and CDR2 YNNKEL (reference sequence). Trimming removed 2 bases at V and 8 bases at J, with 21 bases between. The CDR3 length is 16 residues. CDR3 sequence reads: CASSQRGLRTPSGYTF. DNA for the CDR3: TGTGCCAGCAGCCAAAGAGGCCTTAGGACACCATCAGGCTACACCTTC.

This clonotype was observed at least ten times. The rearrangement joins TRBV2 to TRBJ2-7, with 7 bases lining up with TRBD2. Germline CDR1 SNHLY, CDR2 FYNNEI. The CDR3 is 15 residues long. The V gene end was trimmed by 8 bases and the J gene end by 1 base; junction bases not matched to a gene: 11. The CDR3 sequence: CASVSLAAVSYEQYF. Here the CDR3 DNA reads TGTGCCAGCGTAAGCCTAGCGGCCGTTTCCTACGAGCAGTACTTC.

This clonotype has at least ten counts. It may be a read error: a sequence one base away is much more abundant. This rearrangement joins TRBV2 to TRBJ2-7, with 7 positions matching TRBD1. The CDR3 has 14 residues. Germline V gives CDR1 SNHLY, CDR2 FYNNEI. CDR3 sequence (DNA): TGTGCCAGCAGTGAAGGACAGGGCTCCTACGAGCGGTACTTC. Translated: CASSEGQGSYERYF. The whole variable domain, remainder taken from reference TRBV2 and TRBJ2-7, is EPEVTQTPSHQVTQMGQEVILRCVPISNHLYFYWYRQILGQKVEFLVSFYNNEISEKSEIFDDQFSVERPDGSNFTLKIRSTKLEDSAMYFCASSEGQGSYERYFGPGTRLTVT.

V usage is TRBV28 and J usage is TRBJ1-6; no firm D call. The CDR3 extends over 14 amino acids. Trimming removed 7 bases from V and 3 bases from J, with 10 bases in between. Germline CDR1 reads MDHEN; CDR2 reads SYDVKM. The CDR3 is CASNGGNYNSPLHF. The CDR3 nucleotides are TGTGCCAGCAACGGCGGGAACTATAATTCACCCCTCCACTTT.

The chain joins TRBV7-9 to TRBJ1-2; 8 bases align to TRBD1. The CDR3 is 15 amino acids. V gave up 3 bases and J gave up 8 bases; unmatched junction bases: 11. From germline, CDR1 is SEHNR and CDR2 FQNEAQ (reference sequence). CDR3 nucleotide sequence: TGTGCCAGCAGCTTTCCACTAGACAGGGGCGCAGGCTACACCTTC. The encoded protein is CASSFPLDRGAGYTF.

This clonotype was counted only a few times. The chain recombines TRBV20-1 with TRBJ1-2; 10 nucleotides match TRBD1. V dropped 6 bases and J dropped 7; count of bases not matched to a gene: 5. Per the germline V gene, CDR1 is DFQATT and CDR2 is SNEGSKA (reference sequence). CDR3 size: 12 residues. The CDR3 nucleotides are TGCAGTGCCGGACAGGGGGGCTTTGGCTACACCTTC. Translated, it gives CSAGQGGFGYTF.

This chain uses TRBV11-1 with TRBJ2-3; TRBD2 aligns across 9 bases. CDR1 and CDR2 (germline): SGHAT, FQDESV (reference sequence). The CDR3 covers 17 residues. The trim removed 3 bases at V and 2 bases at J, leaving 9 bases unmatched. The CDR3 here is CASSFGGLASYTDTQYF. The CDR3 DNA reads as TGTGCCAGCAGCTTCGGCGGACTAGCGAGCTACACAGATACGCAGTATTTT.

This clonotype was seen at least ten times. The gene calls are TRBV11-2 and TRBJ2-3; 7 bases match TRBD2. The germline V gene encodes CDR1 SGHAT and CDR2 FQNNGV. J was trimmed by 4 bases and V by 0 bases; bases with no gene match: 4. The CDR3 covers 15 residues. CDR3 protein: CASSLDIAGADTQYF. DNA for the CDR3: TGTGCCAGCAGCTTAGATATCGCGGGGGCAGATACGCAGTATTTT.

The table lists this clonotype with many counts. J is TRBJ1-1 and V is TRBV3-1; D gene ambiguous. The CDR3 sequence is 13 residues long. CDR1 is LGHDT, CDR2 YNNKEL, per germline (reference sequence). Trimming cost V 1 base and J 7 bases, with 10 bases left between them. CDR3 sequence: CASSQVTAGEAFF. CDR3 DNA: TGTGCCAGCAGCCAAGTTACGGCAGGTGAAGCTTTCTTT.

This clonotype was seen a handful of times. The J gene is TRBJ2-7, the V gene TRBV7-2; 10 positions match TRBD2. The CDR3 has 14 residues. Trimming at V came to 8 bases and at J to 5 bases, leaving 9 bases not matched to a gene. Germline V gene sequence: CDR1 SGHTA, CDR2 FQGNSA. The CDR3 region is CASQTAAGGNEQYF. DNA of the CDR3: TGTGCCAGCCAAACCGCAGCGGGAGGGAACGAGCAGTACTTC.

The sample holds many counts of this clonotype. CDR3 DNA: TGTGCCCCAAGGGAGCTCGGCTATGGCTACACCTTC. This codes for CAPRELGYGYTF. This chain connects TRBV7-9 to TRBJ1-2, with unresolved D. This CDR3 has 12 amino acids. Trimming left V 11 bases short and J 4 bases short, with 14 bases between. Germline V lookup: CDR1 SEHNR, CDR2 FQNEAQ (reference sequence).

The rearrangement uses TRBV20-1 and TRBJ2-2, with 9 positions matching TRBD2. CDR3 size: 15 residues. V shed 5 bases and J 7 bases; nucleotides not matched to a gene: 11. The V gene's germline CDR1 is DFQATT and CDR2 SNEGSKA (reference sequence). The CDR3 sequence: CSAVLAGGPIGELFF. The DNA for the CDR3 is TGCAGTGCTGTCTTGGCGGGAGGGCCTATCGGGGAGCTGTTTTTT.

Many counts were recorded for this clonotype. The chain links TRBV11-3 to TRBJ2-2; D unclear. V was pared by 6 bases and J by 2 bases, with 16 bases between. CDR3 size: 16 residues. The germline CDR1 and CDR2 sequences are SGHNT and YENEEA. The CDR3 region is CASRRIVWSNTGELFF. The CDR3 nucleotides are TGTGCCAGCAGACGGATTGTGTGGAGTAACACCGGGGAGCTGTTTTTT. Based on the CDR3 plus reference TRBV11-3 and TRBJ2-2, the full variable domain is EAGVVQSPRYKIIEKKQPVAFWCNPISGHNTLYWYLQNLGQGPELLIRYENEEAVDDSQLPKDRFSAERLKGVDSTLKIQPAELGDSAVYLCASRRIVWSNTGELFFGEGSRLTVL.